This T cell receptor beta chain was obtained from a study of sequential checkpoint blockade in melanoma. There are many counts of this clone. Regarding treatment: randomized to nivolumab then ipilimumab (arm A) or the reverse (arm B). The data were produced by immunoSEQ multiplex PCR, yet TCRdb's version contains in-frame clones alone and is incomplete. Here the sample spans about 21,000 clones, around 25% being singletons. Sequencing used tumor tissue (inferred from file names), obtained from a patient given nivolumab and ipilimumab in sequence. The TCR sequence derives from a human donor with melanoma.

CDR3 sequence: CASINLDRVLTKATNEKLFF. CDR3 DNA sequence: TGTGCCAGCATCAACCTGGACAGGGTTTTAACAAAGGCAACTAATGAAAAACTGTTTTTT. The chain carries TRBV6-8 and TRBJ1-4; TRBD1 aligns across 8 bases. The V and J ends lost 7 bases and 0 bases, in that order; junction bases with no gene match: 19. The V gene's germline CDR1 is MNHGY and CDR2 SAAAGT. The CDR3 is 20 residues long.